This T cell receptor (beta chain) came from a study of blood T cell repertoires in COVID-19 (dated by TCRdb to 2020 to 2021). In the study overall: The collaborator samples originated in the United States, Italy and Spain and spanned the acute and convalescent phases of COVID-19. The material from the prospective study consisted of cDNA or gDNA derived from T cells, B-cell-depleted T cells, or PBMCs. Deeply sampled blood TCRbeta repertoires from subjects exposed to, actively infected with, or recovered from COVID-19 were included in the dataset. The repertoires were made available in a free public database intended to serve as a resource for research on the immune response to SARS-CoV-2. The samples were drawn from the first 160 participants of the ongoing ImmuneRACE study and from 1,200 or so subjects provided by 6 global collaborators. Sample metadata almost always included a de-identified subject ID, COVID-19 status, age in years and sex. Where available, HLA class I and class II types were taken from metadata supplied by the sample provider and were not determined by assay-based typing. General findings and caveats noted by the study authors: How much clinical and demographic metadata was included differed by source and by participant, and the metadata was provided uncurated.

Note on this clone: Its antigen is currently not known. No per-base quality is available; no much larger clone lies one base away.

TCRbeta CDR3 regions were amplified from genomic DNA by means of the immunoSEQ Assay, a bias-controlled multiplex PCR. From the authors' description of their analysis: Within the assay, amplification of reference gene primers was used to estimate how many nucleated cells each sample contained. To quantify the absolute abundance of each unique TCRbeta CDR3 rearrangement, sequence reads were collapsed and filtered. For each sample, productive Simpson clonality was calculated as the square root of Simpson's diversity index across productive rearrangements. As stored in TCRdb, this immuneACCESS dataset retains in-frame rearrangements with V and J assigned. A fraction of the clones does not appear; measured against another copy, unresolved V genes explain less than half of the discrepancy, and the remainder lacks a known reason. V, J and clone size were drawn from that table, and D and trimming were deduced from the DNA. The sample table holds about 68,000 clones, of which 65% to 90% were seen once. Over 1.1% of the sample is held by the ten biggest clonotypes.

The collaborating institutions used their own protocols to collect whole blood in K2EDTA tubes. For TCRbeta analysis, collaborators shipped samples in one of three forms: frozen whole blood, isolated PBMCs, or DNA extracted from either of those sample types. CDR1 and CDR2 (MRHNA, SNTAGT) derive from the germline V gene. Spanning cysteine to phenylalanine, the CDR3 consists of 15 amino acids. This entry keeps only the CDR3 DNA: 45 bases, framed from base 1. Trimming at the junction amounts to 2 bases on V and 6 bases on J, and the germline ends lie 17 bases apart. This TCR came from a woman aged 55 to 70 with acute or convalescent COVID-19. Sequenced sample: peripheral blood. This chain is built from TRBV6-4 and TRBJ2-7; 6 matching bases give a weak D call of TRBD1. The CDR3: CASSDPTGSVREQYF. The sequence in DNA is TGTGCCAGCAGTGACCCGACAGGCTCGGTGCGCGAGCAGTACTTC.